This TCR beta chain was found in a study of blood T cell repertoires in COVID-19. In the study overall: Samples representing acute and convalescent COVID-19 were sourced from the United States, Italy and Spain. T cells, B-cell-depleted T cells, or PBMCs supplied cDNA or gDNA.

The CDR3 loop spans 15 amino acids. V trimming: 6 bases; J trimming: 3 bases; junction bases outside the gene matches: 4. Germline CDR1 is KGHDR and CDR2 is SFDVKD. Authors' analysis steps: Estimated nucleated cell counts came from reference gene primer amplification. Assay: immunoSEQ multiplex PCR; the TCRdb copy retains only in-frame clones and omits some. That table is the source of V, J and clone size, and D and trimming were worked out from the DNA. The repertoire consists of 90,000 to 100,000 clones, with nearly 90% occurring once and the leading ten covering 4% to 5%. This TCR was recovered from a man between 65 and 80 years old with acute or convalescent COVID-19. Sequenced material: peripheral blood. The J gene is TRBJ1-5, the V gene TRBV24-1, with TRBD1 matching over 10 bases. Here the CDR3 DNA reads TGTGCCACCAGTCCCGGGACAGGGGTCAATCAGCCCCAGCATTTT. Translated: CATSPGTGVNQPQHF.